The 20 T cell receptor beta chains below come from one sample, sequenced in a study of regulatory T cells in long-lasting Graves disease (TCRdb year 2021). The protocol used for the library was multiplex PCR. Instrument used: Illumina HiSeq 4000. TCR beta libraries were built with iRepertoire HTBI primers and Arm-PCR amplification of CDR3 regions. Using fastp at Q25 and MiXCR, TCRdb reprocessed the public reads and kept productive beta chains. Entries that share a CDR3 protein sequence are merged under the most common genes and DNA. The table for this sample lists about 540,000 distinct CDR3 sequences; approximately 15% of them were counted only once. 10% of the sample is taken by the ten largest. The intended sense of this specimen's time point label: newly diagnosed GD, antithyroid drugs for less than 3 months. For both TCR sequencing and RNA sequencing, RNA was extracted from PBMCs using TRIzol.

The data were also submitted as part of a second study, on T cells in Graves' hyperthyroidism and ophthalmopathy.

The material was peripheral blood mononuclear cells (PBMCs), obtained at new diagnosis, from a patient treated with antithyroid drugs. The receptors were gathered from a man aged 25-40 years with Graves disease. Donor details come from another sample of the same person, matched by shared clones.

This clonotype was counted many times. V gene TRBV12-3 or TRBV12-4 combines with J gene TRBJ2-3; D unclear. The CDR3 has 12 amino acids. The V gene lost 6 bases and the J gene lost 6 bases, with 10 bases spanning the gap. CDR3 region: CASSPIEDTQYF. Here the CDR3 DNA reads TGTGCCAGCAGCCCAATCGAGGATACGCAGTATTTT.

This CDR3 is CASSATGAPENTEAFF. CDR3 coding DNA: TGTGCCAGCAGCGCAACAGGGGCCCCCGAGAACACTGAAGCTTTCTTT. The chain joins TRBV25-1 to TRBJ1-1, with 7 bases that match TRBD1. The CDR3 is made up of 16 amino acids. The junction had 11 bases not matched to a gene; V was cut back by 6 bases and J by 1 base. CDR1 and CDR2 from the germline V gene are MGHDK and SYGVNS. The whole variable domain, filled in from reference TRBV25-1 and TRBJ1-1, reads EADIYQTPRYLVIGTGKKITLECSQTMGHDKMYWYQQDPGMELHLIHYSYGVNSTEKGDLSSESTVSRIRTEHFPLTLESARPSHTSQYLCASSATGAPENTEAFFGQGTRLTVV.

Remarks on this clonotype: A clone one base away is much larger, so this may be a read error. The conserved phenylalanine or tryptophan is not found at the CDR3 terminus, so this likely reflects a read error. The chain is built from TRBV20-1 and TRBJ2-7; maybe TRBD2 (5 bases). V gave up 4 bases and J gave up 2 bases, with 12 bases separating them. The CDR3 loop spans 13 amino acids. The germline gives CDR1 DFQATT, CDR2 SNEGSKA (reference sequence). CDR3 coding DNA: TGCAGTGCTAACGGACTGATGGCCTACGAGCAGTACCTC. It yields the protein CSANGLMAYEQYL.

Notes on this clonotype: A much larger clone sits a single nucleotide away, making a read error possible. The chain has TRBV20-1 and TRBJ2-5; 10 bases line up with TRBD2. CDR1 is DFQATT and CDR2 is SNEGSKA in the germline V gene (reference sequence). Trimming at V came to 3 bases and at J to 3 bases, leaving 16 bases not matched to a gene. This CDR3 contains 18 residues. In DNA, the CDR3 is TGCAGTGCTAGTGGTAGGACTAGCGGAGACGCGTTGGAAGAGACCCAGTACTTC. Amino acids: CSASGRTSGDALEETQYF.

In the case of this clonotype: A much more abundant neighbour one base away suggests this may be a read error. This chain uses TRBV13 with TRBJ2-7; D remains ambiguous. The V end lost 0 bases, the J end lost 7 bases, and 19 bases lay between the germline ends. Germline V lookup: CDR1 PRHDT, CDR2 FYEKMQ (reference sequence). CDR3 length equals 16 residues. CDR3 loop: CASSLGTASSIGEQYF. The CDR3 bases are TGTGCCAGCAGCTTAGGGACTGCATCGTCAATAGGTGAGCAGTACTTC.

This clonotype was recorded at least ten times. The CDR3 DNA is TGTGCCTCCATGAGGGAGGCGGCGAGCAATCAGCCCCAGCATTTT. Its translation is CASMREAASNQPQHF. This sequence joins TRBV2 and TRBJ1-5; no clear D. The CDR3 is 15 residues long. The germline CDR1 and CDR2 sequences are SNHLY and FYNNEI. Trimming cost V 11 bases and J 1 base, with 18 bases left between them.

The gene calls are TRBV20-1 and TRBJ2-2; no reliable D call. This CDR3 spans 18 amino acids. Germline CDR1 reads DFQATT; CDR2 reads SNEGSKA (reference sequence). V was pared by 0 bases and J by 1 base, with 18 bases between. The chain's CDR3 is CSARDPRSQNENTGELFF. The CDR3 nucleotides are TGCAGTGCTAGAGACCCCAGGAGCCAGAACGAGAACACCGGGGAGCTGTTTTTT.

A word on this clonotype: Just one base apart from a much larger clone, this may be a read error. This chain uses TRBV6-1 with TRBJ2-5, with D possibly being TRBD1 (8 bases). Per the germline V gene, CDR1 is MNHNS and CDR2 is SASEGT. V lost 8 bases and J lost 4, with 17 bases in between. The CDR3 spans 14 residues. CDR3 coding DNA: TGTGCCAGCGAACCAGGGGGCGGGAGAGAGACCCAGTACTTC. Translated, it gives CASEPGGGRETQYF.

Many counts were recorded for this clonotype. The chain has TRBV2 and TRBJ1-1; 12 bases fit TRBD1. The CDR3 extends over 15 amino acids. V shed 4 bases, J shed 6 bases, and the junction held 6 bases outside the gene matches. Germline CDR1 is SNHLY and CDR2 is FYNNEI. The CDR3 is CASSGDRGLGAEAFF. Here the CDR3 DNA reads TGTGCCAGCAGTGGGGACAGGGGGCTGGGGGCTGAAGCTTTCTTT. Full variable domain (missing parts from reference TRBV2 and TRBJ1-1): EPEVTQTPSHQVTQMGQEVILRCVPISNHLYFYWYRQILGQKVEFLVSFYNNEISEKSEIFDDQFSVERPDGSNFTLKIRSTKLEDSAMYFCASSGDRGLGAEAFFGQGTRLTVV.

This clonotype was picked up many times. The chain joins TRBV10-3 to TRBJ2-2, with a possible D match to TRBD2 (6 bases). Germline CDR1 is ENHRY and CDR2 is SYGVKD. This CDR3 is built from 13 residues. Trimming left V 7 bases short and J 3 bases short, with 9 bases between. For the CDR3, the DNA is TGTGCCATCATGCCGGGGGACACCGGGGAGCTGTTTTTT. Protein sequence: CAIMPGDTGELFF.

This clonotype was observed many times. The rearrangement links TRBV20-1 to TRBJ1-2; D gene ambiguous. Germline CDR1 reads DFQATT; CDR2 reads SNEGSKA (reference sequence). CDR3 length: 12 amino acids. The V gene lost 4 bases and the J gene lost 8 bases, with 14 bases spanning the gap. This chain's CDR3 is CSATPGSGGYTF. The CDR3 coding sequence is TGCAGTGCTACCCCGGGTTCCGGGGGCTACACCTTC.

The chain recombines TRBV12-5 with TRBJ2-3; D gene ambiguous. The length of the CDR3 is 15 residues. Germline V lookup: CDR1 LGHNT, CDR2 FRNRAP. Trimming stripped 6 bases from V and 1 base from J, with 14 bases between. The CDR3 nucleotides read TGTGCTAGTGGCCTACCATTGGGTGGCACAGATACGCAGTATTTT. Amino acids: CASGLPLGGTDTQYF. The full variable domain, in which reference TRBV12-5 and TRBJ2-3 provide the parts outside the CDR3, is DARVTQTPRHKVTEMGQEVTMRCQPILGHNTVFWYRQTMMQGLELLAYFRNRAPLDDSGMPKDRFSAEMPDATLATLKIQPSEPRDSAVYFCASGLPLGGTDTQYFGPGTRLTVL.

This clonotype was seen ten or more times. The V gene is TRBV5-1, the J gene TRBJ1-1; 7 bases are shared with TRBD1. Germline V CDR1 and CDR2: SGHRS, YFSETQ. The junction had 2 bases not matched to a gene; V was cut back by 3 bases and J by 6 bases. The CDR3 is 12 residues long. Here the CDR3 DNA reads TGCGCCAGCAGCTCGACAGGGCCTGAAGCTTTCTTT. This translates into CASSSTGPEAFF.

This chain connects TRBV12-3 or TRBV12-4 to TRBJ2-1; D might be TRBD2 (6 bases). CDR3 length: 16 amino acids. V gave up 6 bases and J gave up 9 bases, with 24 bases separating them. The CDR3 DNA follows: TGTGCCAGCAGCCCTCGCCCGGGACTCCTATGGGGTGAGCAGTTCTTC. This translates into CASSPRPGLLWGEQFF.

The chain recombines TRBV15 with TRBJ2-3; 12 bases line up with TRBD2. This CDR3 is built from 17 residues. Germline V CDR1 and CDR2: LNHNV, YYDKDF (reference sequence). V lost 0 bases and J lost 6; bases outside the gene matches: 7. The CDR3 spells CATSRDLLAGGGDTQYF. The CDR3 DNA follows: TGTGCCACCAGCAGAGATCTACTAGCGGGAGGTGGGGATACGCAGTATTTT.

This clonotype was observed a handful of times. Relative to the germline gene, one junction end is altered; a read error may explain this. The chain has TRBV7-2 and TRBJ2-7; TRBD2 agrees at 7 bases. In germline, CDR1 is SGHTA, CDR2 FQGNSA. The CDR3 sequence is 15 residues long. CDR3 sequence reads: CASSLSSGWSFEQYF. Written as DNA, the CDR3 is TGTGCCAGCAGCCTAAGTAGCGGGTGGTCCTTCGAGCAGTACTTC.

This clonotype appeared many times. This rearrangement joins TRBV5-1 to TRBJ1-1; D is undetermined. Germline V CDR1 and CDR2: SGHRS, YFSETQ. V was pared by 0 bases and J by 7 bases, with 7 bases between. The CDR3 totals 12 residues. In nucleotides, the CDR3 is TGCGCCAGCAGCTTGGACGGTTATGAAGCTTTCTTT. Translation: CASSLDGYEAFF.

The CDR3 DNA follows: TGTGCCAGCAGCCAAGAGGGCCCCGGTGGGGAGCAGTACTTC. Translating gives CASSQEGPGGEQYF. V usage is TRBV3-1 and J usage is TRBJ2-7, with D uncertain. Trimming pared 0 bases from V and 7 bases from J, leaving 13 bases between. This CDR3 has 14 amino acids. The germline V gene has CDR1 LGHDT and CDR2 YNNKEL (reference sequence).

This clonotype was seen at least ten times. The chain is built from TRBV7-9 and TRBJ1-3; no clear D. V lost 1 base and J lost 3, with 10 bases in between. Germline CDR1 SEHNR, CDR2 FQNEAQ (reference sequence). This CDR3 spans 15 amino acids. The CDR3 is CASSLVRLSGNTIYF. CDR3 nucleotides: TGTGCCAGCAGCTTAGTTAGACTGAGTGGAAACACCATATATTTT.

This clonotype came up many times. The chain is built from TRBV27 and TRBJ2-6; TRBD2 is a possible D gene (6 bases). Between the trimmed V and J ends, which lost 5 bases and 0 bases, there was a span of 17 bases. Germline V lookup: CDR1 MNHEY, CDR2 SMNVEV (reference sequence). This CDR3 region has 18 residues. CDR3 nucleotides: TGTGCCAGCAGTCTGGTGCCTGGGGGGAGCTCTGGGGCCAACGTCCTGACTTTC. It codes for CASSLVPGGSSGANVLTF.